This TCR beta chain derives from a study of low-dose radiotherapy and immunotherapy resistance in tumors. Overall study context: The study administered intravenous cyclophosphamide at 200 mg/m2 every two weeks, one day ahead of radiation and immunotherapy.

Sample time point: before trial treatment. Low-dose radiotherapy and low-dose cyclophosphamide, together with aspirin, ipilimumab and nivolumab, were given to donors. Primers targeting TRAV and TRBV primed first-strand cDNA, covering alpha and beta chains. For amplifying TCRs, the PCR ran for 15 to 20 cycles with Phusion, which was used together with a constant-region primer and the adapter on the V primers. TCRdb passed the reads through MiXCR, listing each CDR3 protein once. The data contain 85,000 to 100,000 distinct CDR3 sequences, just under 9.5% of them singletons. V was pared by 6 bases and J by 4 bases, with 15 bases between. Germline assignment: CDR1 MNHEY and CDR2 SVGAGI. The CDR3 loop spans 14 amino acids.

The specimen was PBMCs, collected before treatment. The chain couples TRBV6-5 to TRBJ1-1, with D perhaps matching TRBD1 (6 bases). The sequence came from a male donor with prostate cancer. The CDR3 DNA sequence: TGTGCCAGCAGCTGGGGGGGGCATAGCACTGAAGCTTTCTTT. It specifies CASSWGGHSTEAFF.